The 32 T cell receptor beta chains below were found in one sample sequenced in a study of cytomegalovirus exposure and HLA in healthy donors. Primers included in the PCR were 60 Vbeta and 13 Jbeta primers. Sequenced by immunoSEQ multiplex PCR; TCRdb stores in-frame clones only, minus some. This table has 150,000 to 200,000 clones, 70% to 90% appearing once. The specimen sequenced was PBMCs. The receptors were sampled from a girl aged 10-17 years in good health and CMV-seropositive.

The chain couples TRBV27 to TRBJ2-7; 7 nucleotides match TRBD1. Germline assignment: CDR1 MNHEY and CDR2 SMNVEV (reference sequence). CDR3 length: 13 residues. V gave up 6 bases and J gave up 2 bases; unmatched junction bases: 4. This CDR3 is CASSQGTAYEQYF. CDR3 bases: TGTGCCAGCAGCCAAGGGACAGCCTACGAGCAGTACTTC.

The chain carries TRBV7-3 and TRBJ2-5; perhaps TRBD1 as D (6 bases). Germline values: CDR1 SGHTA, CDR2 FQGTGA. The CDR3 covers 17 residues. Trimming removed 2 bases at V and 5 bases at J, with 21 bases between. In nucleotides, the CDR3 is TGTGCCAGCAGCTTACTTGGTAGAGGCGCGACAGGCGAGACCCAGTACTTC. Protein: CASSLLGRGATGETQYF.

This CDR3 reads CASGGQGLRYSPLHF. The CDR3 DNA reads as TGTGCCAGCGGCGGACAGGGACTGAGATATTCACCCCTCCACTTT. The V call is TRBV9, the J call TRBJ1-6, with 8 bases aligning to TRBD1. Germline V gene sequence: CDR1 SGDLS, CDR2 YYNGEE. Trimming at V came to 7 bases and at J to 8 bases, leaving 11 bases not matched to a gene. This CDR3 comprises 15 residues.

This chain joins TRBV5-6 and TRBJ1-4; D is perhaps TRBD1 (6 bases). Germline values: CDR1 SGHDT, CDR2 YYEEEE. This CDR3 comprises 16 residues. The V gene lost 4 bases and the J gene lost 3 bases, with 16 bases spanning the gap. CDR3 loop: CASSQINRVANEKLFF. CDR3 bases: TGTGCCAGCAGCCAGATCAACAGGGTGGCTAATGAAAAACTGTTTTTT.

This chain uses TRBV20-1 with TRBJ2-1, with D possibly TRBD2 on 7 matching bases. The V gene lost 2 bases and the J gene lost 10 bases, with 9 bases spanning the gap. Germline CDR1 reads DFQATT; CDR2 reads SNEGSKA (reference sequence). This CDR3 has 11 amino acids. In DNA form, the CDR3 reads TGCAGTGCTAGACCGGGGGGCGAGCAGTTCTTC. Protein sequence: CSARPGGEQFF.

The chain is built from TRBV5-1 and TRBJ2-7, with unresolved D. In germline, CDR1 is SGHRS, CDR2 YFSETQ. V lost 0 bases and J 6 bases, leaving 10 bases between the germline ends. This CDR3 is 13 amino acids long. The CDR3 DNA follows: TGCGCCAGCAGCTTGGCCTTTCTGAGCGAGCAGTACTTC. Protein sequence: CASSLAFLSEQYF.

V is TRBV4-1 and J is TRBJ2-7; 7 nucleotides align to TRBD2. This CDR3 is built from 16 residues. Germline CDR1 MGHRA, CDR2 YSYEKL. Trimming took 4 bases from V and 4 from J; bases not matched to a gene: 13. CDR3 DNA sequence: TGCGCCAGCAGCCCTGGCCCGTCTGGAGCGGGGTACGAGCAGTACTTC. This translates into CASSPGPSGAGYEQYF.

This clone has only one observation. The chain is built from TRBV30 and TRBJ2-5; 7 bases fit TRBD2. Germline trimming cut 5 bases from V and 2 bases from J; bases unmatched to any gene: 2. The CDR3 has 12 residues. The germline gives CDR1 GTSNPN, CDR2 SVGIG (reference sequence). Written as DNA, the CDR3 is TGTGCCTGGGGGACTACTCAAGAGACCCAGTACTTC. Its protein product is CAWGTTQETQYF. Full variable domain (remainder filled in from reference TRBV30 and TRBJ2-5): SQTIHQWPATLVQPVGSPLSLECTVEGTSNPNLYWYRQAAGRGLQLLFYSVGIGQISSEVPQNLSASRPQDRQFILSSKKLLLSDSGFYLCAWGTTQETQYFGPGTRLLVL.

Written as DNA, the CDR3 is TGTGCCAGCAGCTTAGTCGGCGGGAACTCCTACGAGCAGTACTTC. Translation: CASSLVGGNSYEQYF. The chain employs TRBV7-6 and TRBJ2-7; perhaps TRBD2 as D (6 bases). This CDR3 has 15 amino acids. Trimming removed 1 base from V and 0 bases from J, with 10 bases in between. Germline V gives CDR1 SGHVS, CDR2 FNYEAQ.

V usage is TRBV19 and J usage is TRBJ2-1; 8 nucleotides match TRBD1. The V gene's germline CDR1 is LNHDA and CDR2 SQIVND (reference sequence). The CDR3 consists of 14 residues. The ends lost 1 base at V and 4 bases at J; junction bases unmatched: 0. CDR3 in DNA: TGTGCCAGTAGTATAGGGACAGGGTACAATGAGCAGTTCTTC. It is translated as CASSIGTGYNEQFF.

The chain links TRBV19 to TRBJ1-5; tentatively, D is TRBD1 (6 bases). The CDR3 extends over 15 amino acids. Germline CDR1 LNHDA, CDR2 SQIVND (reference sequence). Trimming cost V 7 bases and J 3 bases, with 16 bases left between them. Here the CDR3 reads CASKSQGYPNQPQHF. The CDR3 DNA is TGTGCCAGTAAATCACAGGGCTACCCCAATCAGCCCCAGCATTTT.

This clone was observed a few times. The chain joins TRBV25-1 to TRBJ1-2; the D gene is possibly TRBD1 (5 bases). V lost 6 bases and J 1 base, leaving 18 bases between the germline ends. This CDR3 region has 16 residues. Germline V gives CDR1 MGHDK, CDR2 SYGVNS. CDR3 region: CASSPVGQPINYGYTF. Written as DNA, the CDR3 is TGTGCCAGCAGCCCCGTGGGGCAGCCAATTAACTATGGCTACACCTTC.

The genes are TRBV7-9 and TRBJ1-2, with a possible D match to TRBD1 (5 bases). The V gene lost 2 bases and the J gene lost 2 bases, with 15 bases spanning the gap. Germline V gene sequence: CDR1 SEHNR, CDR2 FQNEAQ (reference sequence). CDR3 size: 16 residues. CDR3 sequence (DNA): TGTGCCAGCAGCTTACTGGGGAGGGGACCGAACTATGGCTACACCTTC. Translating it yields CASSLLGRGPNYGYTF. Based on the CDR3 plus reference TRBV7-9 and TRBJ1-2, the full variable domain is DTGVSQNPRHKITKRGQNVTFRCDPISEHNRLYWYRQTLGQGPEFLTYFQNEAQLEKSRLLSDRFSAERPKGSFSTLEIQRTEQGDSAMYLCASSLLGRGPNYGYTFGSGTRLTVV.

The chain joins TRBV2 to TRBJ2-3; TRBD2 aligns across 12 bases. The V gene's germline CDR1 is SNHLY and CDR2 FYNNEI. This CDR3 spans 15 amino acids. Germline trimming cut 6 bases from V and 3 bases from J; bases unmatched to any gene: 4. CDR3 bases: TGTGCCAGCAGACTAGGACTAGCGGGAACAGATACGCAGTATTTT. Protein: CASRLGLAGTDTQYF.

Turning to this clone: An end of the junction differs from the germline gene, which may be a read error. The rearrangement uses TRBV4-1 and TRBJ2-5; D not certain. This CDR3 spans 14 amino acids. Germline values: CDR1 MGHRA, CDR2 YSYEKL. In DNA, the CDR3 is TGCGCCAGCAGCCCCGGCCTAGACCAGGAGACCCAGTACTTC. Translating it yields CASSPGLDQETQYF.

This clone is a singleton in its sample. The DNA for the CDR3 is TGTGCCAGCAGCTTCTTTGAGGACAGTATGAACACTGAAGCTTTCTTT. This sequence encodes CASSFFEDSMNTEAFF. The V and J genes are TRBV7-6 and TRBJ1-1; D perhaps matches TRBD1 (6 bases). The CDR3 extends over 16 amino acids. With 3 bases removed from V and 0 bases from J, the gap between germline ends came to 14 bases. The germline V gene encodes CDR1 SGHVS and CDR2 FNYEAQ.

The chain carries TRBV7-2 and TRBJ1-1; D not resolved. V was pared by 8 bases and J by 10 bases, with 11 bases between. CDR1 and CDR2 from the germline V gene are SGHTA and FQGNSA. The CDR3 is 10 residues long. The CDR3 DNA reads TGTGCCAGCGAAGCAGGAGGAGCTTTCTTT. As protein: CASEAGGAFF.

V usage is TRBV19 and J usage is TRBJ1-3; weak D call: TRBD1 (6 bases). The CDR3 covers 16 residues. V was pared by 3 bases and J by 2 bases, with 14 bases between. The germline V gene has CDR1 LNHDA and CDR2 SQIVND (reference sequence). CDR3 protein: CASSMQSRGPGNTIYF. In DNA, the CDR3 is TGTGCCAGTAGTATGCAATCCAGGGGACCTGGAAACACCATATATTTT.

The CDR3 protein is CASSISDTGGNVYGYTF. As DNA, the CDR3 is TGTGCCAGTAGTATCTCGGATACAGGGGGCAACGTCTATGGCTACACCTTC. The chain is built from TRBV19 and TRBJ1-2; 9 nucleotides match TRBD1. The CDR3 loop spans 17 amino acids. J lost 4 bases, V lost 3 bases, and 12 bases had no gene match. Germline loops: CDR1 LNHDA, CDR2 SQIVND (reference sequence).

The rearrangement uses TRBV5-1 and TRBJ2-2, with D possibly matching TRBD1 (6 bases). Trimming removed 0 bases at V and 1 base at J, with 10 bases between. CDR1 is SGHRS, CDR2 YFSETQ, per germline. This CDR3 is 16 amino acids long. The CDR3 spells CASSLAGGRNTGELFF. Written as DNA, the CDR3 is TGCGCCAGCAGCTTGGCTGGGGGCCGGAACACCGGGGAGCTGTTTTTT.

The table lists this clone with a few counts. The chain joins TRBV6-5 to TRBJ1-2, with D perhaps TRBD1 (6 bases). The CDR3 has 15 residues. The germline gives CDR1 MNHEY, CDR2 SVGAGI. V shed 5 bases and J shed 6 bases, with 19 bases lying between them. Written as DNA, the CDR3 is TGTGCCAGCAGTGCACAGGGATCCGGTAGCGATGGCTACACCTTC. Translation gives CASSAQGSGSDGYTF.

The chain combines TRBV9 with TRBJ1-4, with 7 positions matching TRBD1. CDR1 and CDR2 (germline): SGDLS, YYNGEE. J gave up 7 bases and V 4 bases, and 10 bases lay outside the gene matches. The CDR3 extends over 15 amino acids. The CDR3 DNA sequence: TGTGCCAGCAGCTGGGGGAAGCAGGGGGGTGAAAAACTGTTTTTT. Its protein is CASSWGKQGGEKLFF.

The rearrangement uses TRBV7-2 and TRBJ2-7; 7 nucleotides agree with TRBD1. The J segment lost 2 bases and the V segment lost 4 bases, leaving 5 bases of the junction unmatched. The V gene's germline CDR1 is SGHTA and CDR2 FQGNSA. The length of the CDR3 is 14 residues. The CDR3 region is CASSSQTGTYEQYF. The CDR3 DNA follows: TGTGCCAGCAGCTCCCAGACAGGGACCTACGAGCAGTACTTC.

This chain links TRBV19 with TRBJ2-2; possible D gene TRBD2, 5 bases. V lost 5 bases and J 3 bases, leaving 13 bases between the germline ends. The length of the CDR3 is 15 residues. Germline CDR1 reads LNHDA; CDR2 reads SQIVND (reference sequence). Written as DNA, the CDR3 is TGTGCCAGTAGTGCCCTCGGGATCTACACCGGGGAGCTGTTTTTT. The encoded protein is CASSALGIYTGELFF.

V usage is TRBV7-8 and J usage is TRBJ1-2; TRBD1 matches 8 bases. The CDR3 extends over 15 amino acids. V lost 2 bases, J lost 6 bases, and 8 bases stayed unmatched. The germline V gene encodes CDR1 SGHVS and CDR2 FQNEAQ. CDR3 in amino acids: CASSLRGTGGNGYTF. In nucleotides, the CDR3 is TGTGCCAGCAGCTTAAGGGGGACAGGCGGGAATGGCTACACCTTC.

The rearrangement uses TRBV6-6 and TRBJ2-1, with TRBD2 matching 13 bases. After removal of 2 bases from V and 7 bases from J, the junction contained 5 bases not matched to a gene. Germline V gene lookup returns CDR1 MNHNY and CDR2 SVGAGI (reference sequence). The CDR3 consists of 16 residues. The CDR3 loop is CASSYATGLAGNEQFF. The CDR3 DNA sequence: TGTGCCAGCAGTTACGCCACGGGACTAGCGGGAAATGAGCAGTTCTTC.

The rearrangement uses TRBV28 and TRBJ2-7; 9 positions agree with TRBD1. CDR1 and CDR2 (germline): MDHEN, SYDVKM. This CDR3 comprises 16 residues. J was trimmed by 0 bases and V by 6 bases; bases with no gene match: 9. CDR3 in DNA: TGTGCCAGCAGATCCGGGACAGGGAAGCGCTCCTACGAGCAGTACTTC. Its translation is CASRSGTGKRSYEQYF.

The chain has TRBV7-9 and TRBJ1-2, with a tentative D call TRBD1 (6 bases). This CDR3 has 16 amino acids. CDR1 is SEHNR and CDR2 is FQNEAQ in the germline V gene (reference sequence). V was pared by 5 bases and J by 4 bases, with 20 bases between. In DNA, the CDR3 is TGTGCCAGCAGCAAAGGTGGGAACAGGGCAACCTATGGCTACACCTTC. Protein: CASSKGGNRATYGYTF.

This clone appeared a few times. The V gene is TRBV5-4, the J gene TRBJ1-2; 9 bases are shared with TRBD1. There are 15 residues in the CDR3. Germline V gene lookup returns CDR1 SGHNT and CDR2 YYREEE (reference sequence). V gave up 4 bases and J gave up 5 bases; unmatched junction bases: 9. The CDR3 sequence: CASSMDTGTGYGYTF. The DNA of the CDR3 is TGTGCCAGCAGCATGGATACCGGGACAGGGTATGGCTACACCTTC.

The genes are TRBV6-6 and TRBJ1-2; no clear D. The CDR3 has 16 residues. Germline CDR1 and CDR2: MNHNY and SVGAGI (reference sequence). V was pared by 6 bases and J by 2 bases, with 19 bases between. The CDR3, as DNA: TGTGCCAGCAGGATTTACCTGGGAGGACCCAACTATGGCTACACCTTC. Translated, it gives CASRIYLGGPNYGYTF.

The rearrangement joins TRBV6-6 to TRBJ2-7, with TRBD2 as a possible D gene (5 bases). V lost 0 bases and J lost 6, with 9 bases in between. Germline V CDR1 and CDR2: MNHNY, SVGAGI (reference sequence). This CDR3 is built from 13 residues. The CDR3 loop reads CASSYSGSSEQYF. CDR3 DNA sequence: TGTGCCAGCAGTTACTCAGGGAGTAGCGAGCAGTACTTC.

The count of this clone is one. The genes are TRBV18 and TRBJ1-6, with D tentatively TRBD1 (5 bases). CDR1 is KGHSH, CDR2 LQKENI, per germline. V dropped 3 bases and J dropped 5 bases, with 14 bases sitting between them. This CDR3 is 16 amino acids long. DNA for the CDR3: TGTGCCAGCTCACCCTTTCGACAGCCGGATAATTCACCCCTCCACTTT. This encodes CASSPFRQPDNSPLHF.